This T cell receptor (beta chain) was recovered during a study of T cells in Graves' hyperthyroidism and ophthalmopathy. In regard to this clonotype: A read error may explain this, as a much larger clone is one base away.

From RNA transcripts, TCR beta CDR3 regions were amplified. HTBI primers were the set used in a first-round RT-PCR of the TCR CDR3. TCRdb redid the calling of the multiplex PCR reads with MiXCR, one entry per CDR3 protein. The sample lists about 350,000 distinct CDR3 sequences, around 13% occurring once. The sequenced material came from blood. The clonotype originates from a woman aged 25-40 years with Graves' hyperthyroidism.

The CDR3 DNA reads as TGCAGTGCTAGAGATAATCAAGGGGCCAACAGCGAGCAGTACTTC. It codes for CSARDNQGANSEQYF. V usage is TRBV20-1 and J usage is TRBJ2-7; TRBD1 is a possible D gene (5 bases). CDR3 length: 15 amino acids. With 0 bases removed from V and 6 bases from J, the gap between germline ends came to 18 bases. CDR1 DFQATT and CDR2 SNEGSKA come from the germline V gene (reference sequence).